This T cell receptor (beta chain) stems from a study of CD8 T cells in ankylosing spondylitis. Findings and caveats of the study: From matched ankylosing spondylitis synovial fluid, disease-linked clones were reportedly recovered at significantly enriched levels. A TCR beta motif of fewer than 10 highly homologous variants seemed to mark ankylosing spondylitis blood. Past research had described some motif variants in reactive arthritis synovial fluid and blood. Clones that were linked to disease were CD8+ and were relatively rare in peripheral blood.

Each TCR beta library was made by quantitative 5'-RACE that incorporated molecular barcodes. TCRdb called the 5' RACE reads again in MiXCR, with one record for every CDR3 protein. This table has a few hundred thousand distinct CDR3 sequences, approximately 8.2% appearing once. V lost 3 bases, J lost 6 bases, and 4 bases stayed unmatched. Looked up from germline, CDR1 is SQVTM and CDR2 is ANQGSEA. The CDR3 is made up of 14 amino acids. This clonotype came up a few times. What it binds is unknown. Sequencing was done on a sample of blood, either unsorted or a sorted T cell fraction (not recorded which). This chain uses TRBV29-1 with TRBJ2-3, with TRBD2 matching 12 bases. The clonotype comes from a male donor with ankylosing spondylitis. CDR3 in DNA: TGCAGCGTTGACCTAGCGGGAGGGGCGGATACGCAGTATTTT. Residues: CSVDLAGGADTQYF.